These 31 T cell receptor beta chains were all obtained from the same sample, sequenced in a study of CD8+ T cells in alopecia areata. It was cDNA, reverse transcribed from extracted RNA, that served as the sequencing template. The method was immunoSEQ multiplex PCR; TCRdb's version includes in-frame clones alone and lacks a portion of them. The sample includes roughly 110,000 clones, none of them occurring once. The material sequenced was lesional skin. Receptors originate from a C3H/HeJ mouse with alopecia areata. Strain haplotype (MHC): H2-k.

Remarks on this clone: Germline and genes: mouse. The DNA ends 4 residues before the CDR3 does, and the rest of the CDR3 is filled in from the germline J gene. This chain links TRBV1 with TRBJ1-1; D not resolved. Germline V lookup: CDR1 NSQYPW, CDR2 LRSPGD (reference sequence). The CDR3 spans 14 residues. The part of the CDR3 DNA that was read is TGCACCTGCAGTGCAGATGGGGAGGGAAGA. It translates to CTCSADGEGR. In full, the CDR3 reads CTCSADGEGREVFF.

Note on this clone: Gene names refer to mouse genes. CDR3 protein: CASSAQTGGTNERLFF. The sequenced CDR3 bases are TGTGCCAGCAGTGCCCAAACAGGGGGTACCAACGAA. The chain joins TRBV13-3 to TRBJ1-4; 8 bases are a match to TRBD1. The CDR3 end lies 4 residues beyond the end of the read and is filled in from the germline J gene. CDR3 length: 16 residues. Germline V gene data show CDR1 as NNHDY and CDR2 as SYVADS. The V segment lost 3 bases and the J segment 3 bases; nucleotides outside the gene matches: 7.

As regards this clone: The listed genes are named as in mouse. The sequence runs out 4 residues before the end of the CDR3; the remainder is reconstructed from the germline J gene. The chain couples TRBV13-1 to TRBJ2-1; 9 bases line up with TRBD1. Germline CDR1 and CDR2: NSHNY and SYGAGN. Trimming cost V 0 bases and J 5 bases; bases outside gene matches: 6. The CDR3 runs to 16 residues. The chain's CDR3 is CASSDAPRDRDAEQFF. The CDR3 DNA, read in part, is TGTGCCAGCAGTGATGCCCCCCGGGACAGGGATGCT.

Of note for this clone: The gene symbols are mouse symbols. The sequenced fragment ends 4 residues before the CDR3 boundary, so the rest is inferred from the germline J gene. This chain links TRBV1 with TRBJ2-3, with D tentatively TRBD2 (6 bases). This CDR3 region has 14 residues. Germline CDR1 and CDR2: NSQYPW and LRSPGD (reference sequence). With 2 bases removed from V and 3 bases from J, the gap between germline ends came to 9 bases. The CDR3 here is CTCSALGSAETLYF. CDR3 DNA, as far as it was read: TGCACCTGCAGTGCACTGGGGTCGGCAGAA.

This clone came up a few times. Gene names are the mouse ones. The CDR3 extends 4 residues past the end of the read, so its final part is completed from the germline J gene. The V call is TRBV13-3, the J call TRBJ1-4; no clear D. CDR3 size: 16 residues. In germline, CDR1 is NNHDY, CDR2 SYVADS. V lost 0 bases, J lost 0 bases, and 9 bases lay in between. Partial CDR3 DNA: TGTGCCAGCAGTGATGCTACCCAGATTTCCAACGAA. Translating gives CASSDATQISNE. The complete CDR3 reads CASSDATQISNERLFF.

This clone was picked up a small number of times. Germline and genes here are mouse. The read comes to an end 4 residues before the CDR3 does, leaving the germline J gene to fill in the end. The rearrangement links TRBV13-3 to TRBJ1-4, with TRBD1 matching over 7 bases. Germline CDR1 NNHDY, CDR2 SYVADS. CDR3 length: 15 amino acids. After removal of 4 bases from V and 0 bases from J, the junction contained 3 bases not matched to a gene. CDR3 residues: CASSPGGISNERLFF. CDR3 DNA, as far as it was read: TGTGCCAGCAGTCCAGGGGGTATTTCCAACGAA.

This clone was recorded many times. Gene names denote mouse genes. The read finishes 4 residues shy of the CDR3 end, and the germline J gene is used to complete it. The chain combines TRBV1 with TRBJ2-3, with D uncertain. This CDR3 spans 15 amino acids. V shed 5 bases and J shed 0 bases, with 12 bases lying between them. Germline CDR1 and CDR2: NSQYPW and LRSPGD (reference sequence). The CDR3 bases that were read are TGCACCTGCAGTCAGAAAAACCCTAGTGCAGAA. As protein: CTCSQKNPSAE. The whole CDR3 protein reads CTCSQKNPSAETLYF.

This clone was seen a few times. Gene names are mouse gene names. The CDR3 protein is CASGLGGPSQNTLYF. The part of the CDR3 DNA that was read is TGTGCCAGCGGACTGGGGGGGCCAAGTCAAAAC. V and J are TRBV13-3 and TRBJ2-4, with 13 bases aligning to TRBD2. The read finishes 4 residues shy of the CDR3 end, and the germline J gene is used to complete it. Germline assignment: CDR1 NNHDY and CDR2 SYVADS. This CDR3 has 15 amino acids. V lost 7 bases and J lost 0; bases outside the gene matches: 2.

Of note for this clone: Here the gene names and germline are mouse. Read coverage stops 4 residues before the CDR3 terminus; the germline J gene supplies the remainder. This chain joins TRBV1 and TRBJ2-3; TRBD2 matches at 11 bases. The V gene end was trimmed by 6 bases and the J gene end by 1 base; junction bases not matched to a gene: 6. This CDR3 is built from 16 residues. Germline V gene data show CDR1 as NSQYPW and CDR2 as LRSPGD (reference sequence). Incomplete CDR3 DNA: TGCACCTGCAGCTCGGGACTGGGGGAGGGTGCAGAA. Its protein is CTCSSGLGEGAE. The entire CDR3 protein reads CTCSSGLGEGAETLYF. The whole variable domain, remainder taken from reference TRBV1 and TRBJ2-3, is VTLLEQNPRWRLVPRGQAVNLRCILKNSQYPWMSWYQQDLQKQLQWLFTLRSPGDKEVKSLPGADYLATRVTDTELRLQVANMSQGRTLYCTCSSGLGEGAETLYFGSGTRLTVL.

This clone was seen a handful of times. Gene names follow the mouse nomenclature. The missing CDR3 end, 4 residues past where the read stops, is filled in from the germline J gene. The chain employs TRBV19 and TRBJ1-4; unclear D gene. CDR3 length equals 15 residues. Germline loops: CDR1 FNHDT, CDR2 SITEND (reference sequence). V was clipped by 2 bases and J by 1 base, with 9 bases between them. This CDR3 is CASSIPPGSNERLFF. CDR3 DNA (partial): TGTGCCAGCAGTATCCCCCCAGGTTCCAACGAA.

This clone came up many times. The listed TCRdb protein conflicts with the DNA translation at residue 12, and the protein shown is translated directly from the DNA. Gene names and germline match the mouse. The CDR3 goes on 3 residues after the read ends, and that part is filled in from the germline J gene. The chain carries TRBV13-3 and TRBJ1-6, with a tentative D call TRBD1 (6 bases). TRBJ1-6 falls under the ORF class, with uncertain function. CDR1 and CDR2 (germline): NNHDY, SYVADS. Trimming took 0 bases from V and 4 from J, leaving 8 bases between them. This CDR3 has 15 residues. CDR3 residues: CASSDEGQYNSPLYF. The CDR3 DNA, read in part, is TGTGCCAGCAGTGATGAGGGACAATATAATTCGCCC.

This clone came up a few times. Mouse germline and gene names are used. The read is 4 residues too short to cover the CDR3 end, so that end is filled in from the germline J gene. This chain links TRBV17 with TRBJ1-4; 10 nucleotides line up with TRBD1. The CDR3 extends over 16 amino acids. The V gene end was trimmed by 0 bases and the J gene end by 4 bases; junction bases not matched to a gene: 2. Germline assignment: CDR1 MNHDT and CDR2 YYDKIL. Here the CDR3 reads CASSRDRDRGNERLFF. CDR3 bases read: TGTGCTAGCAGTAGAGATAGGGACAGGGGCAACGAA.

This clone was seen a handful of times. Germline and genes: mouse. The DNA ends 4 residues before the CDR3 does, and the rest of the CDR3 is filled in from the germline J gene. The J gene is TRBJ2-7, the V gene TRBV13-1; TRBD2 agrees at 8 bases. Losses at the gene ends were 1 base for V and 0 bases for J; bases not matched to a gene: 3. Germline values: CDR1 NSHNY, CDR2 SYGAGN. The CDR3 consists of 15 residues. Partial CDR3 DNA: TGTGCCAGCAGTGATTGGGGGGGGGTCTCCTAT. Translating it yields CASSDWGGVSY. Given in full, the CDR3 is CASSDWGGVSYEQYF.

This clone has a handful of counts. Any gene name here is a mouse gene name. Sequencing ends 4 residues short of the CDR3 end; the germline J gene provides the rest. The rearrangement joins TRBV13-3 to TRBJ1-1; 7 nucleotides match TRBD1. Looked up from germline, CDR1 is NNHDY and CDR2 is SYVADS. The J segment lost 4 bases and the V segment lost 2 bases, leaving 5 bases of the junction unmatched. The CDR3 extends over 14 amino acids. CDR3 DNA (partial): TGTGCCAGCAGTGAGCAGGGGGAGACCACA. It codes for CASSEQGETT. The full CDR3 sequence reads CASSEQGETTEVFF.

Concerning this clone: Gene names denote mouse genes. The read finishes 4 residues shy of the CDR3 end, and the germline J gene is used to complete it. This sequence joins TRBV31 and TRBJ2-1; TRBD1 might be the D (5 bases). V was shortened by 5 bases and J by 1 base, with 9 bases between the two germline ends. Germline values: CDR1 GKSSPN, CDR2 SITVG. CDR3 length equals 13 residues. CDR3 DNA, as far as it was read: TGTGCCTGGGGACAAAGAAACTATGCT. Amino acid sequence: CAWGQRNYA. The whole CDR3 sequence is CAWGQRNYAEQFF.

This clone has just a few counts. These gene names are mouse names. The CDR3 is cut off 4 residues early in the read; its end comes from the germline J gene. The chain links TRBV1 to TRBJ1-2, with a possible D match to TRBD1 (5 bases). Germline V CDR1 and CDR2: NSQYPW, LRSPGD (reference sequence). The ends were cut back, 1 base at V and 0 bases at J, with 9 bases in the middle. The CDR3 runs 15 residues. The DNA read from the CDR3 is TGCACCTGCAGTGCAGTCAGGGCTGCAAACTCC. Residues: CTCSAVRAANS. The full CDR3 reads CTCSAVRAANSDYTF.

The table lists this clone with a few counts. The gene names here belong to mouse. The missing CDR3 end, 4 residues past where the read stops, is filled in from the germline J gene. The J gene is TRBJ2-7, the V gene TRBV13-3; TRBD2 matches at 9 bases. Germline CDR1 NNHDY, CDR2 SYVADS. The CDR3 runs 15 residues. Unmatched junction bases numbered 5, after V lost 2 bases and J lost 2 bases. The sequenced part of the CDR3 DNA is TGTGCCAGCAGTGACCGACTGGGGGCCCCCTAT. Encoded protein: CASSDRLGAPY. In full, the CDR3 reads CASSDRLGAPYEQYF.

A note on this clone: Gene names and germline match the mouse. The read ends 4 residues shy of where the CDR3 ends; the end is completed using the germline J gene. The chain employs TRBV13-3 and TRBJ2-7, with D possibly matching TRBD2 (7 bases). The germline CDR1 and CDR2 sequences are NNHDY and SYVADS. Trimming removed 2 bases at V and 1 base at J, with 10 bases between. The CDR3 covers 14 residues. This CDR3 reads CASSEGGASYEQYF. The CDR3 bases that were read are TGTGCCAGCAGTGAGGGGGGCGCATCCTAT.

Regarding this clone: The listed genes are named as in mouse. The CDR3 end falls 4 residues outside the read, so it is completed with the germline J gene. The gene calls are TRBV1 and TRBJ2-2, with 12 bases fitting TRBD2. Germline CDR1 NSQYPW, CDR2 LRSPGD (reference sequence). V lost 1 base and J lost 6; bases outside the gene matches: 0. CDR3 length equals 15 residues. The CDR3: CTCSAGLGGPGQLYF. Incomplete CDR3 DNA: TGCACCTGCAGTGCAGGACTGGGGGGGCCCGGG.

As to this clone: One end of the junction fails to match germline, which may point to a read error. These gene names are mouse names. The sequenced fragment ends 4 residues before the CDR3 boundary, so the rest is inferred from the germline J gene. J is TRBJ1-1 and V is TRBV13-3, with 7 bases lining up with TRBD1. The CDR3 loop spans 14 amino acids. Germline CDR1 NNHDY, CDR2 SYVADS. Partial CDR3 DNA: TGTGCCAGCAGTGACACAGGGGCGAACCCA. This encodes CASSDTGANP. The full CDR3 protein is CASSDTGANPEVFF.

This clone was counted a few times. Gene names and germline match the mouse. The DNA ends 4 residues before the CDR3 does, and the rest of the CDR3 is filled in from the germline J gene. The V call is TRBV13-1, the J call TRBJ2-7; unclear D gene. This CDR3 is built from 15 residues. Germline CDR1 is NSHNY and CDR2 is SYGAGN. The V end was cut by 0 bases, the J end by 0 bases, with 10 bases between. CDR3 residues: CASSDVRVSSYEQYF. The CDR3 DNA, read in part, is TGTGCCAGCAGTGATGTTAGGGTGAGCTCCTAT.

On this clone: The genes and germline here are from mouse. Read data end 4 residues before the CDR3 end; the end is taken from the germline J gene. The V and J genes are TRBV13-3 and TRBJ2-4; D uncertain. Trimming took 2 bases from V and 0 from J, leaving 7 bases between them. Germline CDR1 reads NNHDY; CDR2 reads SYVADS. The CDR3 covers 14 residues. The CDR3 reads CASSDLTSQNTLYF. The DNA read from the CDR3 is TGTGCCAGCAGTGACTTAACTAGTCAAAAC.

Notes on this clone: Gene names are the mouse ones. The read terminates 4 residues before the CDR3 end, so the remaining end is supplied by the germline J gene. The genes are TRBV1 and TRBJ2-3; 9 positions agree with TRBD1. This CDR3 region has 16 residues. CDR1 is NSQYPW and CDR2 is LRSPGD in the germline V gene (reference sequence). V trimming: 1 base; J trimming: 0 bases; junction bases outside the gene matches: 2. CDR3 loop: CTCSAGGQGSAETLYF. The sequenced CDR3 bases are TGCACCTGCAGTGCAGGGGGACAGGGTAGTGCAGAA.

As regards this clone: Germline and genes here are mouse. Sequencing ends 4 residues short of the CDR3 end; the germline J gene provides the rest. J is TRBJ2-3 and V is TRBV13-1; TRBD2 matches 7 bases. Germline CDR1 and CDR2: NSHNY and SYGAGN. V was pared by 0 bases and J by 0 bases, with 7 bases of the junction left unmatched. This CDR3 has 17 amino acids. The sequenced CDR3 bases are TGTGCCAGCAGTGATGCTGTGACTGGGCCTAGTGCAGAA. This codes for CASSDAVTGPSAE. The CDR3 reads in full as CASSDAVTGPSAETLYF.

This clone was observed many times. Genes here carry mouse names. The read halts 4 residues ahead of the CDR3 end, with the missing end drawn from the germline J gene. This chain uses TRBV19 with TRBJ2-2; 8 bases are a match to TRBD1. CDR1 and CDR2 from the germline V gene are FNHDT and SITEND (reference sequence). The CDR3 extends over 14 amino acids. The ends lost 6 bases at V and 4 bases at J; junction bases unmatched: 5. CDR3 in amino acids: CASTLRGRTGQLYF. CDR3 DNA (partial): TGTGCCAGCACCCTCAGGGGGCGCACCGGG.

This clone was seen more than once but under ten times. The listed genes are named as in mouse. The read falls 4 residues short of the CDR3 end, and the missing part is taken from the germline J gene. This chain links TRBV1 with TRBJ2-5, with 11 bases aligning to TRBD1. V gave up 6 bases and J gave up 2 bases; unmatched junction bases: 1. Germline CDR1 and CDR2: NSQYPW and LRSPGD (reference sequence). The length of the CDR3 is 14 residues. CDR3 residues: CTCRDRGRQDTQYF. Partial CDR3 DNA: TGCACCTGCAGGGACAGGGGGCGCCAAGAC.

About this clone itself: Gene labels here are mouse ones. The chain's CDR3 is CTCSAWDKTNERLFF. The sequenced part of the CDR3 DNA is TGCACCTGCAGTGCCTGGGACAAAACCAACGAA. This chain joins TRBV1 and TRBJ1-4, with D possibly TRBD1 on 6 matching bases. The read ends 4 residues early relative to the CDR3; the germline J gene fills the gap. CDR3 length: 15 amino acids. With 3 bases removed from V and 3 bases from J, the gap between germline ends came to 11 bases. CDR1 NSQYPW and CDR2 LRSPGD come from the germline V gene (reference sequence).

The sample holds a few counts of this clone. Gene names and germline refer to mouse. From the germline J gene comes the end of the CDR3, since the read stops 4 residues before it. This chain uses TRBV29 with TRBJ2-2; 11 nucleotides align to TRBD1. The germline V gene encodes CDR1 MSHET and CDR2 SYDVDS. J lost 4 bases, V lost 6 bases, and 4 bases had no gene match. This CDR3 has 15 residues. Partial CDR3 DNA: TGTGCTAGCAGACCCGGGACAGGGGGCACCGGG. Amino acid sequence: CASRPGTGGTG. The CDR3 as a whole reads CASRPGTGGTGQLYF.

As for this clone: The listed genes are named as in mouse. The read is 4 residues too short to cover the CDR3 end, so that end is filled in from the germline J gene. The genes are TRBV19 and TRBJ2-7; 13 nucleotides match TRBD2. Losses at the gene ends were 2 bases for V and 3 bases for J; bases not matched to a gene: 5. The CDR3 extends over 16 amino acids. Germline V CDR1 and CDR2: FNHDT, SITEND (reference sequence). The sequenced CDR3 bases are TGTGCCAGCAGTATTTTCGGGACTGGGGGGGGCTAT. Its protein is CASSIFGTGGGY. The whole CDR3 sequence reads CASSIFGTGGGYEQYF.

A word on this clone: The genes are named according to mouse. The read ends 4 residues before the CDR3 terminus; that terminus is restored from the germline J gene. This chain joins TRBV19 and TRBJ2-1, with 8 nucleotides matching TRBD1. CDR1 is FNHDT, CDR2 SITEND, per germline (reference sequence). CDR3 length: 14 residues. V lost 5 bases and J lost 4; bases outside the gene matches: 5. Incomplete CDR3 DNA: TGTGCCAGCAGCCTTCGGACAGGGTATGCT. Translating it yields CASSLRTGYA. From start to end, the CDR3 is CASSLRTGYAEQFF. The complete variable domain, with remaining parts taken from reference TRBV19 and TRBJ2-1, reads GGIITQTPKFLIGQEGQKLTLKCQQNFNHDTMYWYRQDSGKGLRLIYYSITENDLQKGDLSEGYDASREKKSSFSLTVTSAQKNEMAVFLCASSLRTGYAEQFFGPGTRLTVL.

This clone came up many times. All gene names here are mouse names. The CDR3 goes on 4 residues after the read ends, and that part is filled in from the germline J gene. The chain couples TRBV13-3 to TRBJ1-2, with 8 bases matching TRBD1. The germline V gene encodes CDR1 NNHDY and CDR2 SYVADS. This CDR3 is 12 amino acids long. CDR3 DNA, as far as it was read: TGTGCCAGCAGGGACAGGGTTTCC. This sequence encodes CASRDRVS. The CDR3 in its entirety is CASRDRVSDYTF.